These T cell receptor beta chains were read from a single sample in a study of STAT5B mutations in CD4+ large granular lymphocyte leukemia. Data came from immunoSEQ multiplex PCR; TCRdb stores just in-frame clones and leaves some out. The data show some 28,000 clones, 70% to 75% seen once. The sample consisted of CD4+ T cells from blood buffy coats. The source of these receptors is a human donor in good health. Each CDR3 is given with its conserved first and last residue. A D gene is named only where the DNA matches it firmly. Rows give clone size only sometimes, using once, few, many, or a class for an expanded clone.

len | j_gene | d_gene | abundance | v_gene | CDR3nt | CDR3aa
15 | TRBJ1-2 | TRBD1 | - | TRBV19 | TGTGCCAGTAGATCTCCGGGACAGGGCAACTATGGCTACACCTTC | CASRSPGQGNYGYTF
16 | TRBJ1-5 | - | - | TRBV4-2 | TGTGCCAGCAGCCAAGACTTGATGGCAGACAATCAGCCCCAGCATTTT | CASSQDLMADNQPQHF
18 | TRBJ1-5 | TRBD1 | - | TRBV27 | TGTGCCAGCAGTTTATATGGGACAGGGGGCTCAAGCAATCAGCCCCAGCATTTT | CASSLYGTGGSSNQPQHF
12 | TRBJ2-2 | - | once | TRBV30 | TGTGCCTGGACTTTGAACACCGGGGAGCTGTTTTTT | CAWTLNTGELFF
11 | TRBJ2-5 | - | - | TRBV6-1 | TGTGCCGGCGGGTCGAGGGAGACCCAGTACTTC | CAGGSRETQYF
16 | TRBJ2-5 | TRBD1 | - | TRBV5-1 | TGCGCCAGCAGCCCTGGGACAGGGGGGTACCAAGAGACCCAGTACTTC | CASSPGTGGYQETQYF
15 | TRBJ1-2 | TRBD1 | - | TRBV5-4 | TGTGCCAGCAGCCTTGCGACAGGGAGCCCTGATGGCTACACCTTC | CASSLATGSPDGYTF
14 | TRBJ1-5 | TRBD1 | medium-sized | TRBV2 | TGTGCCAGCAGCCCGGGACAGGGCTATCAGCCCCAGCATTTT | CASSPGQGYQPQHF
12 | TRBJ2-2 | - | - | TRBV6-5 | TGTGCCAGCAGTCGACAGGGCGGGGAGCCGTTTTTT | CASSRQGGEPFF
13 | TRBJ2-7 | - | - | TRBV6-1 | TGTGCCAGCAGTGTGGCGGGAACCTACGAGCAGTACTTC | CASSVAGTYEQYF
15 | TRBJ2-7 | TRBD2 | - | TRBV6-5 | TGTGCCGGCAGTTATATAGCGGGGAGCTCCTACGAGCAGTACTTC | CAGSYIAGSSYEQYF
15 | TRBJ2-1 | - | once | TRBV10-1 | TGCGCCAGCAGTGCCGGGCCCAGCGGAAGAAATGAGCAGTTCTTC | CASSAGPSGRNEQFF
15 | TRBJ2-7 | - | - | TRBV6-6 | TGTGCCAGCAGTTACTCTTTCGGGGGAGCCTACGAGCAGTACTTC | CASSYSFGGAYEQYF
13 | TRBJ2-7 | - | - | TRBV29-1 | TGCAGCGCCAGACATCCGGGTAGCCCCGAGCAGTACTTC | CSARHPGSPEQYF
14 | TRBJ2-1 | TRBD1 | - | TRBV5-1 | TGCGCCAGCAGCCGGGGACAGGTGGACGGTGAGCAGTTCTTC | CASSRGQVDGEQFF
15 | TRBJ1-2 | - | - | TRBV6-5 | TGTGCCAGCAGTTTTGGGTCGGGCAGCCGCTATGGCTACACCTTC | CASSFGSGSRYGYTF
14 | TRBJ2-3 | TRBD2 | - | TRBV7-9 | TGTGCCAGCAGCTTGGGACTAGCGGTGGATACGCAGTATTTT | CASSLGLAVDTQYF
14 | TRBJ1-2 | - | - | TRBV6-1 | TGTGCCAGCAGTTCGGACAGAAGAAACTATGGCTACACCTTC | CASSSDRRNYGYTF
15 | TRBJ1-2 | - | once | TRBV7-6 | TGTGCCAGCGCACTAAGACCGACAGAGAACTATGGCTACACCTTC | CASALRPTENYGYTF
13 | TRBJ1-3 | - | - | TRBV30 | TGTGCCTGGGGCCACAGCTCTGGAAACACCATATATTTT | CAWGHSSGNTIYF
13 | TRBJ2-3 | TRBD1 | - | TRBV2 | TGTGCCAGCACAGGGACAGGGGGCAATACGCAGTATTTT | CASTGTGGNTQYF
13 | TRBJ2-2 | - | few | TRBV6-5 | TGTGCCAGCAGTTACTTCAACACCGGGGAGCTGTTTTTT | CASSYFNTGELFF
15 | TRBJ2-5 | - | once | TRBV6-5 | TGTGCCAGCTTCTCCGGGACCCAGGGAGAAGAGACCCAGTACTTC | CASFSGTQGEETQYF
19 | TRBJ2-2 | TRBD1 | - | TRBV12-5 | TGTGCTAGTGGTTTGGTACTCGGACAGGGATCCTTGTTCACCGGGGAGCTGTTTTTT | CASGLVLGQGSLFTGELFF
14 | TRBJ2-1 | TRBD2 | - | TRBV5-5 | TGTGCCAGCAGCCGTTCCGGGACTAGGAATGAGCAGTTCTTC | CASSRSGTRNEQFF
14 | TRBJ2-2 | - | once | TRBV14 | TGTGCCAGCAGCCGGTTACTCGTGGCCGGGGAGCTGTTTTTT | CASSRLLVAGELFF
14 | TRBJ2-1 | - | - | TRBV13 | TGTGCCAGCAGCTTAGCCTACAAATTATCTGAGCAGTTCTTC | CASSLAYKLSEQFF
15 | TRBJ2-1 | TRBD1 | - | TRBV7-2 | TGTGCCAGCAGCTACAGGGGAAGCTCCTACAATGAGCAGTTCTTC | CASSYRGSSYNEQFF
13 | TRBJ2-6 | - | - | TRBV5-6 | TGTGCCAGCAGCCTTCAGGGGGCCAACGTCCTGACTTTC | CASSLQGANVLTF
18 | TRBJ1-2 | TRBD1 | - | TRBV7-2 | TGTGCCAGCAGCTTAGTTGGGGCCGGGACAGGGACCTCCTATGGCTACACCTTC | CASSLVGAGTGTSYGYTF
14 | TRBJ1-2 | - | - | TRBV7-2 | TGTGCCAGCAGTCCCCCACACAGTATCCATGGCTACACCTTC | CASSPPHSIHGYTF
14 | TRBJ1-2 | - | once | TRBV10-3 | TGTGCCATCAGACCGGACAGCCTCTACTATGGCTACACCTTC | CAIRPDSLYYGYTF
15 | TRBJ1-2 | - | - | TRBV7-2 | TGTGCCAGCAGCAAAGGGGCCGCGCGAACGTATGGCTACACCTTC | CASSKGAARTYGYTF
14 | TRBJ1-1 | - | - | TRBV11-3 | TGTGCCAACCTCCCCCCAACGAGGGTCACTGAAGCTTTCTTT | CANLPPTRVTEAFF
16 | TRBJ1-3 | TRBD1 | - | TRBV6-6 | TGTGCCAGCAGTTACTCCGACAGGGTAGGAGGAAACACCATATATTTT | CASSYSDRVGGNTIYF
13 | TRBJ2-1 | - | - | TRBV14 | TGTGCCAGCAGCTATTTAGAGGGCGGTGAGCAGTTCTTC | CASSYLEGGEQFF
16 | TRBJ2-1 | TRBD2 | - | TRBV10-3 | TGTGCCATCAGCGCCGGGACTAGCGGGAAGTTCGATGAGCAGTTCTTC | CAISAGTSGKFDEQFF
15 | TRBJ2-1 | TRBD1 | - | TRBV7-8 | TGTGCCAGCAGCCTCGGGACAGGGACCTACAATGAGCAGTTCTTC | CASSLGTGTYNEQFF
13 | TRBJ2-7 | - | - | TRBV27 | TGTGCCAGCAGCCCGAGGGGCTACTACGAGCAGTACTTC | CASSPRGYYEQYF
13 | TRBJ2-5 | - | - | TRBV7-2 | TGTGCCAGCAGCCAAGATAACCGGAATGCCCAGTACTTC | CASSQDNRNAQYF
14 | TRBJ2-7 | TRBD2 | once | TRBV5-4 | TGTGCCAGCAGCTCGCGGATGGTGGCGGGAGAGGTGTACTTC | CASSSRMVAGEVYF
13 | TRBJ1-2 | TRBD1 | - | TRBV5-1 | TGCGCCAGCCGTCCGCAGGGGGCGCTTGGCTACACCTTC | CASRPQGALGYTF
15 | TRBJ1-4 | TRBD1 | - | TRBV19 | TGTGCCAGTGGACCAGGACAGGGACTTAATGAAAAACTGTTTTTT | CASGPGQGLNEKLFF
12 | TRBJ1-2 | - | - | TRBV28 | TGTGCCAGCAGTTTAGTGGGCGGGGGCTACACCTTC | CASSLVGGGYTF
14 | TRBJ2-1 | - | - | TRBV10-3 | TGTGCCATCAGTTGGGGGGACTCCTACAATGAGCAGTTCTTC | CAISWGDSYNEQFF
13 | TRBJ2-7 | TRBD1 | - | TRBV15 | TGTGCCACCAGCAGGGACAGGCTGTACGAGCAGTACTTC | CATSRDRLYEQYF
15 | TRBJ2-7 | TRBD2 | - | TRBV27 | TGTGCCAGCAGTTTAGAGTCTAGCGGGACCTACGAGCAGTACTTC | CASSLESSGTYEQYF
14 | TRBJ1-2 | TRBD1 | - | TRBV28 | TGTGCCAGTCTTGTAGACAGGGGGATTAGTGGCTACACCTTC | CASLVDRGISGYTF
14 | TRBJ1-1 | - | - | TRBV2 | TGTGCCAGCAGTGAGCGGGGAGTGAACACTGAAGCTTTCTTT | CASSERGVNTEAFF
15 | TRBJ2-1 | TRBD2 | - | TRBV7-2 | TGTGCCAGCAGGAGGACTAGCGCAAACTACAATGAGCAGTTCTTC | CASRRTSANYNEQFF
14 | TRBJ2-7 | TRBD1 | few | TRBV6-5 | TGTGCCAGCAGTTACAGGACAGGGGGCGCCGAGCAGTACTTC | CASSYRTGGAEQYF
13 | TRBJ1-5 | TRBD1 | - | TRBV19 | TGTGCCAGTAGCAACAGGGGGAAGGAGCCCCAGCATTTT | CASSNRGKEPQHF
15 | TRBJ2-1 | TRBD2 | - | TRBV19 | TGTGCCAGTAGTATAGAGACTAGCGGGAGAAAAGTGCAGTTCTTC | CASSIETSGRKVQFF
13 | TRBJ1-2 | - | - | TRBV28 | TGTGCCAGCAGTTTCCAGTTAACCTATGGCTACACCTTC | CASSFQLTYGYTF
16 | TRBJ1-5 | - | - | TRBV7-6 | TGTGCCAGCAGCCCACAGTCCGGAGAGAGCAATCAGCCCCAGCATTTT | CASSPQSGESNQPQHF
15 | TRBJ2-2 | - | - | TRBV19 | TGTGCCAGTAGGCAGCGGGACAGGAACACCGGGGAGCTGTTTTTT | CASRQRDRNTGELFF
15 | TRBJ2-7 | - | - | TRBV15 | TGTGCCACCAGCAGGTACGGGGTCCAATCCTACGAGCAGTACTTC | CATSRYGVQSYEQYF
14 | TRBJ1-1 | - | few | TRBV29-1 | TGCAGCGTTGAGATAGGGGGACGAGGCACTGAAGCTTTCTTT | CSVEIGGRGTEAFF
11 | TRBJ2-1 | - | - | TRBV10-1 | TGCGCCAGCACAAACGAGGATGAGCAGTTCTTC | CASTNEDEQFF